This TCR beta chain is from a study of cytomegalovirus exposure and HLA in healthy donors. Turning to the study itself: Genotyping of some 400 donors showed that over 80% belonged to the Caucasian-associated ancestry cluster. Regarding the study as a whole: In a later analysis, most CMV-associated TCR beta chains appeared HLA-restricted. TCR beta chains associated with HLA were, in a later analysis, more clonally expanded than equally common others.

The CDR3 covers 14 residues. The V gene lost 2 bases and the J gene lost 4 bases, with 10 bases spanning the gap. Germline values: CDR1 MNHEY, CDR2 SVGAGI. PCR employed 60 Vbeta and 13 Jbeta primers. Method: immunoSEQ multiplex PCR; TCRdb's copy keeps in-frame clones and lacks some. Of 70,000 or so clones in the sample, about 74% were seen once. This clone was observed a few times. Its antigen is still unknown. The origin of this receptor is a woman in her sixties in good health and CMV-seropositive. The sample was PBMCs. This chain links TRBV6-5 with TRBJ2-3; tentative D call: TRBD1 (6 bases). The CDR3 nucleotides are TGTGCCAGCAGTTACGAGACAGGTGCAGATACGCAGTATTTT. Translated, it gives CASSYETGADTQYF.